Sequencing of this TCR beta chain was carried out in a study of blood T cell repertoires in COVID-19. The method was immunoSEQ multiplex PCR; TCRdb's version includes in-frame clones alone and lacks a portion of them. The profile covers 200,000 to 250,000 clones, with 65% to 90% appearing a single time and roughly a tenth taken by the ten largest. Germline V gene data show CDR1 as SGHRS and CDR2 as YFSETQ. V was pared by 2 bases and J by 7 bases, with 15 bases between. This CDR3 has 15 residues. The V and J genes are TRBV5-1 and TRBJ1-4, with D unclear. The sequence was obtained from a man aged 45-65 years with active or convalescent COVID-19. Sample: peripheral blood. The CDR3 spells CASSFSLGAGEKLFF. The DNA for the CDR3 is TGCGCCAGCAGCTTTTCTCTGGGTGCAGGTGAAAAACTGTTTTTT.